This TCR beta chain was obtained from a study of identical twins. This CDR3 comprises 14 residues. Germline CDR1 reads MNHNS; CDR2 reads SASEGT. The V gene end was trimmed by 6 bases and the J gene end by 10 bases; junction bases not matched to a gene: 7. This clonotype was seen a few times. TCRdb reprocessed the 5' RACE reads via MiXCR and lists one record per CDR3 protein. Among 420,000 or so distinct CDR3 sequences, around a sixth were seen once, and the ten largest hold around 10%. The sequence was collected from a man between 45 and 60 years old in good health. The gene calls are TRBV6-1 and TRBJ1-6, with TRBD1 matching over 9 bases. Source material: naive T cells sorted from blood. The chain's CDR3 is CASRPTGGPSPLHF. The CDR3 DNA is TGTGCCAGCAGACCTACAGGGGGCCCCTCACCCCTCCACTTT.